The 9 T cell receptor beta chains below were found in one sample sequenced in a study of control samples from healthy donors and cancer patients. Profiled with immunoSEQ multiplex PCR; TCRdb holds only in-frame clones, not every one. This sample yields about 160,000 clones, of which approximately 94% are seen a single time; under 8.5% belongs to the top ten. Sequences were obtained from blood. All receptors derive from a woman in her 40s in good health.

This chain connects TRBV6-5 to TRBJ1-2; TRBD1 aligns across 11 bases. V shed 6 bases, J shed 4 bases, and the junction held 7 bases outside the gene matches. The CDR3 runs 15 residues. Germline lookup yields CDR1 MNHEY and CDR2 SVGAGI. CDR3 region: CASRQGQGVPYGYTF. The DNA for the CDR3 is TGTGCCAGCAGACAGGGACAGGGGGTTCCCTATGGCTACACCTTC.

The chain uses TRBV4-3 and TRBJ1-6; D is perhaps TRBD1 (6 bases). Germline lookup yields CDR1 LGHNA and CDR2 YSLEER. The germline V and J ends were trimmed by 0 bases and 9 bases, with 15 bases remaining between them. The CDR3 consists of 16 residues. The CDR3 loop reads CASSQDKGVRGSPLHF. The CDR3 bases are TGCGCCAGCAGCCAAGATAAGGGGGTAAGGGGTTCACCCCTCCACTTT.

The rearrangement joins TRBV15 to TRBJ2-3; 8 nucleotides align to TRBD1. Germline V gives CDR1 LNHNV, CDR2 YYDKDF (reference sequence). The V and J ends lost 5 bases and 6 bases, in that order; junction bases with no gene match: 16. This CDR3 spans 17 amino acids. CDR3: CATSRGGTGDRRDTQYF. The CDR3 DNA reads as TGTGCCACCAGCCGAGGCGGGACAGGTGATAGGAGGGATACGCAGTATTTT.

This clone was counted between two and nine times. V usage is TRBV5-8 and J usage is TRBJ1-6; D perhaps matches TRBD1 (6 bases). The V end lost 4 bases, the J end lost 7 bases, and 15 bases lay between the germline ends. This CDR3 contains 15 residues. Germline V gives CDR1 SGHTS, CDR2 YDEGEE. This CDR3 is CASSITGQTNSPLHF. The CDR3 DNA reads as TGTGCCAGCAGCATAACGGGACAAACCAATTCACCCCTCCACTTT.

CDR3 nucleotide sequence: TGTGCCAGCTCTCGAGTGTTTACTGAGCAGTTCTTC. It translates to CASSRVFTEQFF. The V and J genes are TRBV12-3 or TRBV12-4 and TRBJ2-1; no clear D. There are 12 residues in the CDR3. V was cut by 8 bases and J by 9 bases, with 14 bases left in between.

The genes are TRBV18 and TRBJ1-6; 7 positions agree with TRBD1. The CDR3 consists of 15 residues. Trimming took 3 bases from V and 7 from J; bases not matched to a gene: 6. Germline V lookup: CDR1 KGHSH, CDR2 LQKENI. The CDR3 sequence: CASSPARDRNSPLHF. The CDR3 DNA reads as TGTGCCAGCTCACCTGCCCGGGACAGAAATTCACCCCTCCACTTT.

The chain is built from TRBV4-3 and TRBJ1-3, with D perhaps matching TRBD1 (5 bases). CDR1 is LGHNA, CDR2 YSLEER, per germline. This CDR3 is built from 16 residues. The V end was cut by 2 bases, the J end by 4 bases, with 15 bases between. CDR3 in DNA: TGCGCCAGCAGCCAATGGAAGCAGGGCCTCGGAAACACCATATATTTT. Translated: CASSQWKQGLGNTIYF.

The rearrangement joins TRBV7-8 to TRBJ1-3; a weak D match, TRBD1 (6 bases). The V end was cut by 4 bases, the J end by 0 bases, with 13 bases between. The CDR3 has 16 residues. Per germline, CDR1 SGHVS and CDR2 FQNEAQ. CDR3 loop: CASSSQGLPSGNTIYF. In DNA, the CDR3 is TGTGCCAGCAGCTCACAGGGCCTCCCCTCTGGAAACACCATATATTTT.

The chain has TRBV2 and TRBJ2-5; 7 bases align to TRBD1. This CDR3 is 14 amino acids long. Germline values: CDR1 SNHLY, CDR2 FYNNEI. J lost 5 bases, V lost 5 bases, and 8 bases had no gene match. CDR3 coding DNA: TGTGCCAGCAGTCCGGACAGGAATCGGGAGACCCAGTACTTC. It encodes CASSPDRNRETQYF.